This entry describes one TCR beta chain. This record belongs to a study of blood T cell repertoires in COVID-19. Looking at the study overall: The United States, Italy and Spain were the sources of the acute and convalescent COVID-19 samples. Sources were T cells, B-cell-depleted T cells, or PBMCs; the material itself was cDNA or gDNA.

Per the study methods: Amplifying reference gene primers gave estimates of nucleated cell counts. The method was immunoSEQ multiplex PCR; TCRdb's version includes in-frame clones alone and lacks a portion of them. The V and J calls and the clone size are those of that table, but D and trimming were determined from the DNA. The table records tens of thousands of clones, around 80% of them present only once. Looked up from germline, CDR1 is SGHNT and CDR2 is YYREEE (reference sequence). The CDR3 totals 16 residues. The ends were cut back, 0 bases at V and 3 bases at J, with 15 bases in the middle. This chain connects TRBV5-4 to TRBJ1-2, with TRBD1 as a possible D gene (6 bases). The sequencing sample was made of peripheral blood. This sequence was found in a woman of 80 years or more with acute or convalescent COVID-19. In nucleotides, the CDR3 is TGTGCCAGCAGCTTGGGATTGACAGGCCGTGACTATGGCTACACCTTC. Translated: CASSLGLTGRDYGYTF. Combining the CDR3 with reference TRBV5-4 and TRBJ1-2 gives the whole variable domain ETGVTQSPTHLIKTRGQQVTLRCSSQSGHNTVSWYQQALGQGPQFIFQYYREEENGRGNFPPRFSGLQFPNYSSELNVNALELDDSALYLCASSLGLTGRDYGYTFGSGTRLTVV.